This entry concerns a single T cell receptor beta chain. The antigen remains unidentified. Each person with ophthalmopathy scored at least 3 on the Clinical Activity Score, reached NOSPECS grade 4 or higher, and had been ill under 3 months. Reasons for excluding patients were uncontrolled infection, other autoimmune disease, pregnancy or lactation. TCR beta CDR3 sequences were amplified from RNA transcripts. During a first-round RT-PCR of the TCR CDR3, the HTBI primer set was used. One entry per CDR3 protein, called by TCRdb with MiXCR from the multiplex PCR reads. The data show around 270,000 distinct CDR3 sequences, roughly 19% seen once. This entry comes from a study of T cells in Graves' hyperthyroidism and ophthalmopathy. Whole-study context: Peripheral blood was secured at the point of initial diagnosis, before any treatment. Notes on the study in general: A 13 V-J signature model discriminated ophthalmopathy versus stable hyperthyroidism.

The clonotype was recovered from a man aged 50 to 60 with Graves' ophthalmopathy. Sequencing was carried out using blood.

The CDR3: CASSPMEGGTDTQYF. The CDR3 DNA follows: TGTGCCAGCAGTCCCATGGAGGGGGGCACAGATACGCAGTATTTT. The chain carries TRBV27 and TRBJ2-3; D may match TRBD1 or TRBD2 (6 bases each). CDR3 length equals 15 residues. Trimming took off 5 bases at V and 1 base at J, with 13 bases between the two ends. Germline V gives CDR1 MNHEY, CDR2 SMNVEV (reference sequence).